The 28 T cell receptor beta chains given below trace back to one sample, sequenced in a study of OX40 agonist ivuxolimab in advanced cancers. Assay used: immunoSEQ multiplex PCR; TCRdb lists only in-frame clones, some missing. The data contain tens of thousands of clones, roughly nine tenths of them singletons. Specimen: CD4+ or CD8+ T cells sorted from blood, collected in a trial of the OX40 agonist ivuxolimab. Receptors originate from an adult with an advanced solid tumor such as melanoma, head and neck, liver or kidney cancer.

The chain uses TRBV6-5 and TRBJ2-7; D uncertain. The germline V gene encodes CDR1 MNHEY and CDR2 SVGAGI. The CDR3 has 15 residues. V was trimmed by 0 bases and J by 5 bases, leaving 14 bases between them. The CDR3: CASSYSGSSIHEQYF. CDR3 DNA: TGTGCCAGCAGTTACTCGGGGTCTTCTATCCACGAGCAGTACTTC.

This chain uses TRBV2 with TRBJ1-1; the D gene is possibly TRBD1 (5 bases). The CDR3 sequence is 14 residues long. Trimming pared 3 bases from V and 4 bases from J, leaving 12 bases between. The germline V gene encodes CDR1 SNHLY and CDR2 FYNNEI. The DNA of the CDR3 is TGTGCCAGCAGTGAGAACAGGAGGGGCACTGAAGCTTTCTTT. Its translation is CASSENRRGTEAFF.

The chain recombines TRBV5-1 with TRBJ2-2; no definite D call. CDR3 length equals 14 residues. V was clipped by 0 bases and J by 2 bases, with 5 bases between them. The germline CDR1 and CDR2 sequences are SGHRS and YFSETQ. The CDR3 DNA reads TGCGCCAGCAGCTTGGTGAGCAACACCGGGGAGCTGTTTTTT. Translation: CASSLVSNTGELFF.

The chain joins TRBV11-1 to TRBJ2-7; no clear D gene. Germline assignment: CDR1 SGHAT and CDR2 FQDESV (reference sequence). The CDR3 has 14 residues. The V end lost 0 bases, the J end lost 3 bases, and 9 bases lay between the germline ends. CDR3 sequence (DNA): TGTGCCAGCAGCTTAGCAACGGGCCGCTACGAGCAGTACTTC. Amino acids: CASSLATGRYEQYF.

This clone was observed a single time. The chain is built from TRBV2 and TRBJ2-1; D is unclear. Germline lookup yields CDR1 SNHLY and CDR2 FYNNEI. The CDR3 contains 14 residues. V lost 6 bases, J lost 7 bases, and 16 bases lay in between. CDR3 sequence (DNA): TGTGCCAGCAGGACGGATTTTGTGGGGAATGAGCAGTTCTTC. It specifies CASRTDFVGNEQFF.

CDR3 DNA sequence: TGTGCCAGCAGGTCTATCGCGGTGAACTCCTACGAGCAGTACTTC. Translation gives CASRSIAVNSYEQYF. This sequence joins TRBV6-1 and TRBJ2-7; no reliable D call. The ends were cut back, 6 bases at V and 0 bases at J, with 15 bases in the middle. Germline assignment: CDR1 MNHNS and CDR2 SASEGT. The CDR3 extends over 15 amino acids.

In its sample, this clone was seen once. The V call is TRBV7-8, the J call TRBJ1-5, with D perhaps matching TRBD1 (5 bases). Germline loops: CDR1 SGHVS, CDR2 FQNEAQ. The CDR3 length is 17 residues. The V and J ends lost 5 bases and 3 bases respectively, with 20 bases between them. The CDR3 DNA sequence: TGTGCCAGCAGCCAGTACGGACAAAACAGTTACAATCAGCCCCAGCATTTT. This encodes CASSQYGQNSYNQPQHF.

The chain carries TRBV5-1 and TRBJ2-7; TRBD2 agrees at 14 bases. The CDR3 contains 15 residues. V was pared by 2 bases and J by 4 bases, with 2 bases of the junction left unmatched. Germline V gene data show CDR1 as SGHRS and CDR2 as YFSETQ. Here the CDR3 DNA reads TGCGCCAGCAGCTTAGGGACTAGCGGGAGTTACGAGCAGTACTTC. As protein: CASSLGTSGSYEQYF.

The V and J genes are TRBV18 and TRBJ2-7, with TRBD2 identical over 7 bases. Germline V gene lookup returns CDR1 KGHSH and CDR2 LQKENI. The CDR3 covers 15 residues. V shed 8 bases, J shed 4 bases, and the junction held 14 bases outside the gene matches. Written as DNA, the CDR3 is TGTGCCAGCGCAAGTACGAGGGAGGGCCTATACGAGCAGTACTTC. It translates to CASASTREGLYEQYF.

This clone came up a few times. The J gene is TRBJ1-6, the V gene TRBV5-6, with 10 bases matching TRBD1. This CDR3 contains 16 residues. After removal of 0 bases from V and 9 bases from J, the junction contained 6 bases not matched to a gene. CDR1 is SGHDT, CDR2 YYEEEE, per germline. The CDR3 protein is CASSLDLGTGVSPLHF. CDR3 sequence (DNA): TGTGCCAGCAGCTTGGATTTGGGGACAGGGGTTTCACCCCTCCACTTT.

J is TRBJ2-3 and V is TRBV7-9; TRBD2 matches at 7 bases. CDR1 SEHNR and CDR2 FQNEAQ come from the germline V gene (reference sequence). The CDR3 runs to 16 residues. The trim removed 1 base at V and 1 base at J, leaving 5 bases unmatched. The CDR3 DNA reads TGTGCCAGCAGCTTAGAATGGGGGAGGGGCACAGATACGCAGTATTTT. It encodes CASSLEWGRGTDTQYF.

The chain joins TRBV2 to TRBJ1-5; tentative D call: TRBD1 (5 bases). V dropped 3 bases and J dropped 4 bases, with 10 bases sitting between them. Germline V lookup: CDR1 SNHLY, CDR2 FYNNEI. The CDR3 spans 14 residues. The CDR3 sequence: CASSETEGNQPQHF. The CDR3 DNA sequence: TGTGCCAGCAGTGAGACGGAGGGGAATCAGCCCCAGCATTTT.

This rearrangement joins TRBV7-9 to TRBJ1-1; a possible D gene is TRBD1 (5 bases). Germline V lookup: CDR1 SEHNR, CDR2 FQNEAQ (reference sequence). Trimming shortened V by 5 bases and J by 5 bases, and 15 bases separated the two germline ends. CDR3 length: 14 amino acids. The CDR3 reads CASSPSSGGTEAFF. In DNA, the CDR3 is TGTGCCAGCAGCCCATCGTCGGGGGGGACTGAAGCTTTCTTT.

The chain is built from TRBV18 and TRBJ2-7; D possibly uses TRBD1 or TRBD2 (5 bases each). This CDR3 spans 13 amino acids. Germline CDR1 KGHSH, CDR2 LQKENI. Trimming took 6 bases from V and 1 from J, leaving 10 bases between them. The CDR3 DNA reads TGTGCCAGCTCTCGGGACGTTTCCTACGAGCAGTACTTC. Translated: CASSRDVSYEQYF.

The chain combines TRBV2 with TRBJ2-3, with D perhaps TRBD2 (5 bases). The CDR3 spans 17 residues. The V end was cut by 5 bases, the J end by 0 bases, with 18 bases between. In germline, CDR1 is SNHLY, CDR2 FYNNEI. CDR3 nucleotides: TGTGCCAGCAGTAACCCGCCGGGGAGCGATAGCACAGATACGCAGTATTTT. Its translation is CASSNPPGSDSTDTQYF.

J is TRBJ2-3 and V is TRBV7-3, with D perhaps matching TRBD2 (5 bases). Per germline, CDR1 SGHTA and CDR2 FQGTGA. Trimming shortened V by 5 bases and J by 0 bases, and 9 bases separated the two germline ends. There are 14 residues in the CDR3. The CDR3 loop reads CASSPSGSTDTQYF. CDR3 nucleotides: TGTGCCAGCAGCCCCTCGGGAAGCACAGATACGCAGTATTTT.

The chain uses TRBV7-9 and TRBJ1-2; D remains ambiguous. Trimming stripped 5 bases from V and 2 bases from J, with 9 bases between. CDR1 and CDR2 (germline): SEHNR, FQNEAQ (reference sequence). The CDR3 extends over 13 amino acids. CDR3 residues: CASSPGENYGYTF. For the CDR3, the DNA is TGTGCCAGCAGCCCAGGAGAGAACTATGGCTACACCTTC.

The chain joins TRBV27 to TRBJ2-5, with a tentative D call TRBD2 (5 bases). The tail of the sequence fits TRBJ2-7 better, so the J call may be wrong. Germline V CDR1 and CDR2: MNHEY, SMNVEV (reference sequence). The CDR3 consists of 13 residues. The CDR3 DNA reads as TGTGCCAGCAGTCCCCCAGGCGGGTTCGAGCAGTACTTC. This codes for CASSPPGGFEQYF.

In its sample, this clone was seen once. V and J are TRBV19 and TRBJ2-4; D may correspond to TRBD1 or TRBD2 (5 bases each). The CDR3 runs to 16 residues. Germline V gene data show CDR1 as LNHDA and CDR2 as SQIVND (reference sequence). Trimming stripped 5 bases from V and 0 bases from J, with 14 bases between. The CDR3 sequence is CASSSPGTRAKNIQYF. CDR3 DNA: TGTGCCAGTAGTTCTCCAGGGACCCGAGCCAAAAACATTCAGTACTTC.

This chain links TRBV19 with TRBJ1-5; 7 positions agree with TRBD1. The CDR3 extends over 14 amino acids. The germline V gene encodes CDR1 LNHDA and CDR2 SQIVND (reference sequence). Trimming took 5 bases from V and 2 from J; bases not matched to a gene: 3. The CDR3 DNA sequence: TGTGCCAGTAGTGGCGGGACAGGCAATCAGCCCCAGCATTTT. Translation gives CASSGGTGNQPQHF.

The V call is TRBV7-9, the J call TRBJ2-1; 12 bases are shared with TRBD2. CDR1 is SEHNR, CDR2 FQNEAQ, per germline (reference sequence). The CDR3 extends over 19 amino acids. V dropped 1 base and J dropped 2; count of bases not matched to a gene: 9. CDR3 in amino acids: CASSLVSGASGRAYNEQFF. In nucleotides, the CDR3 is TGTGCCAGCAGCTTAGTATCCGGGGCTAGCGGGAGGGCCTACAATGAGCAGTTCTTC.

This chain joins TRBV6-1 and TRBJ1-1; tentative D call: TRBD1 (6 bases). Per germline, CDR1 MNHNS and CDR2 SASEGT. V lost 6 bases to trimming and J lost 4 bases, with 15 bases between them. The CDR3 covers 14 residues. The CDR3 nucleotides are TGTGCCAGCAGAAGCAATACAGGGACCACTGAAGCTTTCTTT. Its protein product is CASRSNTGTTEAFF.

This clone showed up just once. This sequence joins TRBV4-2 and TRBJ1-6; 8 bases fit TRBD1. Trimming cost V 2 bases and J 8 bases; bases outside gene matches: 5. The CDR3 sequence is 15 residues long. Looked up from germline, CDR1 is LGHNA and CDR2 is YNFKEQ. In nucleotides, the CDR3 is TGTGCCAGCAGCCAAAGCGACAGGGGAGATTCACCCCTCCACTTT. This sequence encodes CASSQSDRGDSPLHF.

This sequence joins TRBV2 and TRBJ2-7, with D perhaps given as TRBD1 or TRBD2 (5 bases each). V was shortened by 2 bases and J by 8 bases, with 13 bases between the two germline ends. The CDR3 runs to 13 residues. The germline V gene encodes CDR1 SNHLY and CDR2 FYNNEI. CDR3: CASSELRDGKQYF. Written as DNA, the CDR3 is TGTGCCAGCAGTGAACTTCGGGACGGGAAGCAGTACTTC.

The genes are TRBV4-2 and TRBJ2-3; 11 bases are a match to TRBD2. V was pared by 0 bases and J by 3 bases, with 11 bases of the junction left unmatched. Germline-derived CDR1 and CDR2 are LGHNA and YNFKEQ. This CDR3 has 19 residues. The CDR3 sequence is CASSQDPGATSGSTDTQYF. The CDR3 nucleotides are TGTGCCAGCAGCCAAGATCCGGGGGCTACTAGCGGGAGTACAGATACGCAGTATTTT.

This chain uses TRBV12-5 with TRBJ1-5; the D is unclear. The ends were cut back, 8 bases at V and 1 base at J, with 12 bases in the middle. This CDR3 is built from 14 residues. CDR1 and CDR2 from the germline V gene are LGHNT and FRNRAP. CDR3: CASRGPMSNQPQHF. The CDR3 coding sequence is TGTGCTAGTCGTGGACCTATGAGCAATCAGCCCCAGCATTTT.

The chain carries TRBV7-5 and TRBJ1-5. TRBV7-5 is an annotated pseudogene. The CDR3 contains 16 residues. For the CDR3, the DNA is TGTGCCAGAAGCTTAGAGTATGGTTATAGCAATCAGCCCCAGCATTTT. This gives the protein CARSLEYGYSNQPQHF.

The chain carries TRBV30 and TRBJ2-7, with D perhaps matching TRBD1 (5 bases). Trimming took off 8 bases at V and 3 bases at J, with 14 bases between the two ends. CDR3 length: 12 amino acids. Per the germline V gene, CDR1 is GTSNPN and CDR2 is SVGIG (reference sequence). As DNA, the CDR3 is TGTGCCGTGGAGACAGTTATCTACGAGCAGTACTTC. Translated, it gives CAVETVIYEQYF.